These T cell receptor beta chains were read from a single sample in a study of patients and donors after allogeneic stem cell transplantation. A single record per CDR3 protein comes from TCRdb applying MiXCR to the RT-PCR reads. The sample yields over 400,000 distinct CDR3 sequences, approximately 16% seen once. Sequencing was performed on blood, either unsorted or a sorted T cell fraction (not recorded which). The source of these receptors is a human donor who was either an allogeneic HSCT recipient or a stem cell or donor lymphocyte infusion donor (not recorded which). It is not recorded whose cells these are; they may come from a transplant donor. CDR3s include the opening cysteine and the closing phenylalanine or tryptophan. The D gene is left open where the match is weak. Size is stated for part of the rows, as once, few or many counts, or as a class when the clone is expanded.

d_call: TRBD1
v_call: TRBV12-3/TRBV12-4
clone_size: many
cdr3_length: 14
j_call: TRBJ2-1
cdr3_aa: CASSNTGGYNEQFF
cdr3_nt: TGTGCCAGCAGCAACACAGGGGGCTACAATGAGCAGTTCTTC

d_call: .
v_call: TRBV11-2
clone_size: .
cdr3_length: 14
j_call: TRBJ2-5
cdr3_aa: CASSLSGLQETQYF
cdr3_nt: TGTGCCAGCAGCTTATCTGGCCTCCAAGAGACCCAGTACTTC

d_call: .
v_call: TRBV29-1
clone_size: .
cdr3_length: 13
j_call: TRBJ2-7
cdr3_aa: CSITGTVSYEQYF
cdr3_nt: TGCAGCATTACCGGGACGGTATCTTACGAGCAGTACTTC

d_call: .
v_call: TRBV4-1
clone_size: .
cdr3_length: 16
j_call: TRBJ2-3
cdr3_aa: CASSLRGVELTDTQYF
cdr3_nt: TGCGCCAGCAGCCTACGCGGTGTCGAGCTCACAGATACGCAGTATTTT

d_call: .
v_call: TRBV20-1
clone_size: .
cdr3_length: 12
j_call: TRBJ1-1
cdr3_aa: CSARQTNTEAFF
cdr3_nt: TGCAGTGCTAGACAGACTAACACTGAAGCTTTCTTT

d_call: TRBD1
v_call: TRBV6-1
clone_size: many
cdr3_length: 17
j_call: TRBJ1-5
cdr3_aa: CASSEGRWTGDNQPQHF
cdr3_nt: TGTGCCAGCAGTGAAGGCAGGTGGACAGGGGACAATCAGCCCCAGCATTTT

d_call: .
v_call: TRBV4-2
clone_size: many
cdr3_length: 17
j_call: TRBJ1-1
cdr3_aa: CASSQESTTAERTEAFF
cdr3_nt: TGTGCCAGCAGCCAAGAAAGCACGACGGCTGAACGGACTGAAGCTTTCTTT

d_call: .
v_call: TRBV9
clone_size: .
cdr3_length: 17
j_call: TRBJ2-1
cdr3_aa: CASSVARRRVLYNEQFF
cdr3_nt: TGTGCCAGCAGCGTAGCTCGGCGAAGGGTTTTATACAATGAGCAGTTCTTC

d_call: .
v_call: TRBV30
clone_size: .
cdr3_length: 13
j_call: TRBJ1-6
cdr3_aa: CAWSRHSNSPLHF
cdr3_nt: TGTGCCTGGAGTCGTCACAGTAATTCACCCCTCCACTTT

d_call: TRBD2
v_call: TRBV12-3/TRBV12-4
clone_size: many
cdr3_length: 15
j_call: TRBJ2-7
cdr3_aa: CASSLNRRGIYEQYF
cdr3_nt: TGTGCCAGCAGTTTGAATCGGCGGGGGATATACGAGCAGTACTTC

d_call: TRBD1
v_call: TRBV5-1
clone_size: few
cdr3_length: 18
j_call: TRBJ2-3
cdr3_aa: CASSLADRGLFGTDTQYF
cdr3_nt: TGCGCCAGCAGCTTGGCCGATAGGGGGCTGTTTGGCACAGATACGCAGTATTTT

d_call: .
v_call: TRBV9
clone_size: .
cdr3_length: 15
j_call: TRBJ2-5
cdr3_aa: CASSGGETRTETQYF
cdr3_nt: TGTGCCAGCAGCGGGGGGGAGACCCGGACAGAGACCCAGTACTTC

d_call: TRBD1
v_call: TRBV20-1
clone_size: .
cdr3_length: 14
j_call: TRBJ1-6
cdr3_aa: CSAWTGGGRSPLHF
cdr3_nt: TGCAGTGCTTGGACAGGGGGAGGGAGATCACCCCTCCACTTT

d_call: TRBD2
v_call: TRBV7-3
clone_size: .
cdr3_length: 15
j_call: TRBJ2-2
cdr3_aa: CASSEGTSTTGELFF
cdr3_nt: TGTGCCAGCAGCGAGGGGACTAGCACCACCGGGGAGCTGTTTTTT

d_call: TRBD2
v_call: TRBV7-3
clone_size: many
cdr3_length: 15
j_call: TRBJ2-1
cdr3_aa: CASSLTAGTHNEQFF
cdr3_nt: TGTGCCAGCAGCTTAACAGCGGGGACTCACAATGAGCAGTTCTTC

d_call: .
v_call: TRBV6-5
clone_size: few
cdr3_length: 15
j_call: TRBJ1-5
cdr3_aa: CASSYSRSTQQPQHF
cdr3_nt: TGTGCCAGCAGTTACTCGAGATCTACCCAACAGCCCCAGCATTTT

d_call: .
v_call: TRBV5-1
clone_size: .
cdr3_length: 14
j_call: TRBJ2-5
cdr3_aa: CASSLDLVQETQYF
cdr3_nt: TGCGCCAGCAGCTTGGACCTAGTCCAAGAGACCCAGTACTTC

d_call: .
v_call: TRBV5-1
clone_size: few
cdr3_length: 13
j_call: TRBJ1-1
cdr3_aa: CASSPNLGSGAFF
cdr3_nt: TGCGCCAGCAGCCCTAACCTGGGGAGTGGAGCTTTCTTT

d_call: .
v_call: TRBV7-8
clone_size: few
cdr3_length: 15
j_call: TRBJ1-1
cdr3_aa: CASSFVPTGNTEAFF
cdr3_nt: TGTGCCAGCAGCTTCGTACCGACAGGGAACACTGAAGCTTTCTTT

d_call: TRBD1
v_call: TRBV6-5
clone_size: .
cdr3_length: 15
j_call: TRBJ1-1
cdr3_aa: CASSYETGGRTEAFF
cdr3_nt: TGTGCCAGCAGTTACGAAACAGGGGGTCGGACTGAAGCTTTCTTT

d_call: TRBD2
v_call: TRBV3-1
clone_size: .
cdr3_length: 17
j_call: TRBJ2-2
cdr3_aa: CASSQVRGGGSTGELFF
cdr3_nt: TGTGCCAGCAGCCAAGTTCGTGGCGGGGGGAGCACCGGGGAGCTGTTTTTT

d_call: TRBD1
v_call: TRBV7-3
clone_size: few
cdr3_length: 15
j_call: TRBJ2-3
cdr3_aa: CASSLGQGEGDTQYF
cdr3_nt: TGTGCCAGCAGCCTGGGACAGGGAGAAGGAGATACGCAGTATTTT

d_call: TRBD2
v_call: TRBV20-1
clone_size: few
cdr3_length: 15
j_call: TRBJ2-5
cdr3_aa: CSARGTSGATGTQYF
cdr3_nt: TGCAGTGCTAGGGGGACTAGCGGAGCTACTGGGACCCAGTACTTC

d_call: .
v_call: TRBV6-1
clone_size: .
cdr3_length: 12
j_call: TRBJ2-1
cdr3_aa: CASSSGAVGQFF
cdr3_nt: TGTGCCAGCAGTTCAGGGGCAGTAGGGCAGTTCTTC

d_call: .
v_call: TRBV19
clone_size: .
cdr3_length: 15
j_call: TRBJ1-2
cdr3_aa: CASSIDIQAYYGYTF
cdr3_nt: TGTGCCAGTAGTATAGATATTCAGGCCTACTATGGCTACACCTTC

d_call: TRBD2
v_call: TRBV12-3/TRBV12-4
clone_size: many
cdr3_length: 17
j_call: TRBJ2-1
cdr3_aa: CASSLVALAENYNEQFF
cdr3_nt: TGTGCCAGCAGTTTAGTCGCACTAGCGGAAAACTACAATGAGCAGTTCTTC

d_call: .
v_call: TRBV12-3/TRBV12-4
clone_size: .
cdr3_length: 15
j_call: TRBJ2-3
cdr3_aa: CASITTGRSGDTQYF
cdr3_nt: TGTGCCAGCATTACTACAGGGCGGTCGGGGGATACGCAGTATTTT

d_call: .
v_call: TRBV19
clone_size: .
cdr3_length: 14
j_call: TRBJ2-1
cdr3_aa: CASKKTGAGNEQFF
cdr3_nt: TGTGCCAGTAAGAAGACGGGAGCGGGCAATGAGCAGTTCTTC

d_call: .
v_call: TRBV9
clone_size: .
cdr3_length: 14
j_call: TRBJ2-7
cdr3_aa: CASSVGGELYEQYF
cdr3_nt: TGTGCCAGCAGCGTAGGCGGGGAATTGTACGAGCAGTACTTC

d_call: .
v_call: TRBV6-2/TRBV6-3
clone_size: .
cdr3_length: 16
j_call: TRBJ2-2
cdr3_aa: CASSYGRTDTTGELFF
cdr3_nt: TGTGCCAGCAGTTACGGTCGGACCGATACAACCGGGGAGCTTTTTTTT

d_call: TRBD1
v_call: TRBV27
clone_size: few
cdr3_length: 14
j_call: TRBJ2-7
cdr3_aa: CASSFNVQGGEQYF
cdr3_nt: TGTGCCAGCAGTTTTAATGTACAGGGGGGCGAGCAGTACTTC

d_call: .
v_call: TRBV19
clone_size: few
cdr3_length: 18
j_call: TRBJ1-6
cdr3_aa: CASSTRPDGSSYNSPLHF
cdr3_nt: TGTGCCAGTAGTACTCGACCGGACGGAAGCTCCTATAATTCACCCCTCCACTTT

d_call: TRBD1
v_call: TRBV20-1
clone_size: .
cdr3_length: 15
j_call: TRBJ2-3
cdr3_aa: CSGDAGTGPRNTQYF
cdr3_nt: TGCAGTGGGGATGCCGGGACAGGGCCCAGAAATACGCAGTATTTT

d_call: .
v_call: TRBV24-1
clone_size: few
cdr3_length: 13
j_call: TRBJ2-6
cdr3_aa: CATRGSGANVLTF
cdr3_nt: TGTGCCACCAGGGGATCGGGGGCCAACGTCCTGACTTTC

d_call: .
v_call: TRBV7-9
clone_size: .
cdr3_length: 11
j_call: TRBJ2-5
cdr3_aa: CASSLVGSQYF
cdr3_nt: TGTGCCAGCAGCTTAGTGGGGTCCCAGTACTTC

d_call: TRBD1
v_call: TRBV12-3/TRBV12-4
clone_size: .
cdr3_length: 12
j_call: TRBJ2-1
cdr3_aa: CASSPTGGRQFF
cdr3_nt: TGTGCCAGCAGTCCGACAGGGGGCCGGCAGTTCTTC

d_call: .
v_call: TRBV3-1
clone_size: few
cdr3_length: 16
j_call: TRBJ2-3
cdr3_aa: CASSQKGGVSTDTQYF
cdr3_nt: TGTGCCAGCAGCCAAAAAGGGGGGGTCAGCACAGATACGCAGTATTTT

d_call: .
v_call: TRBV9
clone_size: .
cdr3_length: 16
j_call: TRBJ1-6
cdr3_aa: CASSVGLGASNSPLHF
cdr3_nt: TGTGCCAGCAGCGTAGGCCTGGGGGCTTCTAATTCACCCCTCCACTTT

d_call: .
v_call: TRBV12-3/TRBV12-4
clone_size: many
cdr3_length: 13
j_call: TRBJ2-1
cdr3_aa: CASSQDSYNEQFF
cdr3_nt: TGTGCCAGCAGTCAGGACAGTTACAATGAGCAGTTCTTC

d_call: .
v_call: TRBV4-1
clone_size: .
cdr3_length: 14
j_call: TRBJ2-7
cdr3_aa: CASSPRWDSYEQYF
cdr3_nt: TGCGCCAGCAGCCCCCGTTGGGACTCCTACGAGCAGTACTTC

d_call: TRBD1
v_call: TRBV20-1
clone_size: few
cdr3_length: 16
j_call: TRBJ2-7
cdr3_aa: CSARDLATGSPYEQYF
cdr3_nt: TGCAGTGCTAGAGATTTGGCGACAGGGTCTCCCTACGAGCAGTACTTC

d_call: TRBD1
v_call: TRBV2
clone_size: few
cdr3_length: 13
j_call: TRBJ1-2
cdr3_aa: CAGRQGESYGYTF
cdr3_nt: TGTGCCGGTCGACAGGGGGAGAGCTATGGCTACACCTTC

d_call: TRBD1
v_call: TRBV20-1
clone_size: few
cdr3_length: 19
j_call: TRBJ1-5
cdr3_aa: CSARDGGTGVVYSNQPQHF
cdr3_nt: TGCAGTGCTAGAGATGGGGGGACAGGGGTGGTTTATAGCAATCAGCCCCAGCATTTT

d_call: .
v_call: TRBV20-1
clone_size: few
cdr3_length: 13
j_call: TRBJ2-7
cdr3_aa: CSARGTDHYEQYF
cdr3_nt: TGCAGTGCTAGAGGGACAGACCACTACGAGCAGTACTTC

d_call: .
v_call: TRBV12-3/TRBV12-4
clone_size: few
cdr3_length: 14
j_call: TRBJ1-2
cdr3_aa: CASSFGGATYGYTF
cdr3_nt: TGTGCCAGCAGTTTTGGCGGGGCCACCTATGGCTACACCTTC